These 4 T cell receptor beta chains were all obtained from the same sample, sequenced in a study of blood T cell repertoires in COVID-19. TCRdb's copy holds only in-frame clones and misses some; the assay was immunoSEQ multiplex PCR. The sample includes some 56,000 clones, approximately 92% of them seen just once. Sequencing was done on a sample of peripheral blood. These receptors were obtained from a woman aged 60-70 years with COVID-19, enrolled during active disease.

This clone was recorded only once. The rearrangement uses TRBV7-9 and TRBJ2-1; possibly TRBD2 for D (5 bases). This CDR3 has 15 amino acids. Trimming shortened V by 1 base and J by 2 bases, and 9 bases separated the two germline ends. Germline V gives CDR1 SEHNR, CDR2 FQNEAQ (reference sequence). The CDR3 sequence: CASSLGLLPYNEQFF. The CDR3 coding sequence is TGTGCCAGCAGCTTAGGACTATTACCCTACAATGAGCAGTTCTTC. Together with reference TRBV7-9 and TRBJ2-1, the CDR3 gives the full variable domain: DTGVSQNPRHKITKRGQNVTFRCDPISEHNRLYWYRQTLGQGPEFLTYFQNEAQLEKSRLLSDRFSAERPKGSFSTLEIQRTEQGDSAMYLCASSLGLLPYNEQFFGPGTRLTVL.

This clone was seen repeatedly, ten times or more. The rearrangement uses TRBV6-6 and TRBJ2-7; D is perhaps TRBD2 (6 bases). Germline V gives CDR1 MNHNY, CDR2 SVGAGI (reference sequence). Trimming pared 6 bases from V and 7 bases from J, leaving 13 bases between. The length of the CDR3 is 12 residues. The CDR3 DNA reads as TGTGCCAGCAGCTGGACTACAAAAGAGCAGTACTTC. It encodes CASSWTTKEQYF.

The CDR3 region has the DNA TGTGCCAGCAGTACCGGGACAGACTTTATGAACACCGGGGAGCTGTTTTTT. Its translation: CASSTGTDFMNTGELFF. This chain uses TRBV27 with TRBJ2-2, with 7 bases aligning to TRBD1. The CDR3 loop spans 17 amino acids. J lost 1 base, V lost 5 bases, and 10 bases had no gene match. Germline CDR1 reads MNHEY; CDR2 reads SMNVEV (reference sequence).

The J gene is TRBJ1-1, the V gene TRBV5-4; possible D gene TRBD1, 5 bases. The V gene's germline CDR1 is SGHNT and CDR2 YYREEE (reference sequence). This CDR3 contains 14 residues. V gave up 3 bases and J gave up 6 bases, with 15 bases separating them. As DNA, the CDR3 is TGTGCCAGCAGCTCCCAGGGAGGTCGGTCTGAAGCTTTCTTT. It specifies CASSSQGGRSEAFF.